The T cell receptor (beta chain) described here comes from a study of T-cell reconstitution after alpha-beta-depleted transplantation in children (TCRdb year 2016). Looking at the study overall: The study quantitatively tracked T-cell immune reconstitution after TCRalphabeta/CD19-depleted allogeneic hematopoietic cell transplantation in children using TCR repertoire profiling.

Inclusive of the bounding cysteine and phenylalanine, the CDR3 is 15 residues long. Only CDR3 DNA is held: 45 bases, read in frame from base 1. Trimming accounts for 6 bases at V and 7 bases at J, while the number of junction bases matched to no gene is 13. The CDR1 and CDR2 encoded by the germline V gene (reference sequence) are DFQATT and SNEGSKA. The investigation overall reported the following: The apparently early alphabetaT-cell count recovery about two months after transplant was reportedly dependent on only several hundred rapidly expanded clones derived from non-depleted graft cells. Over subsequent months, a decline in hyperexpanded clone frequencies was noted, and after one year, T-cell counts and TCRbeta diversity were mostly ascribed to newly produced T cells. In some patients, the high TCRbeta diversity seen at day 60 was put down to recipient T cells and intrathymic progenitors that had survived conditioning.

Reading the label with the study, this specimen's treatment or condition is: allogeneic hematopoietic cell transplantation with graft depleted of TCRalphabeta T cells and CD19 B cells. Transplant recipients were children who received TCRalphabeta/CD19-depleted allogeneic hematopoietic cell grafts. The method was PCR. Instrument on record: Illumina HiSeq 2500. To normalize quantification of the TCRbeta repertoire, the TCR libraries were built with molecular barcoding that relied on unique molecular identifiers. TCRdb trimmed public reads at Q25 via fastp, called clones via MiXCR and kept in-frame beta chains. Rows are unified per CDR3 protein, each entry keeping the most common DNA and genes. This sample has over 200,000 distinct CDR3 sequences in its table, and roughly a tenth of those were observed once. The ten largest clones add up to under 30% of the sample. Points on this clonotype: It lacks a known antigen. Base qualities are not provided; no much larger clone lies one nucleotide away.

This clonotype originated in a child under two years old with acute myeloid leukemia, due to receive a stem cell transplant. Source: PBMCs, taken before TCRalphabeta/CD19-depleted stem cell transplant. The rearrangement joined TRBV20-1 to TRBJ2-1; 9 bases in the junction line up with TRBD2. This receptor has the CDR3 CSATGAGGTRNEQFF. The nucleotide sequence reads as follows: TGCAGTGCCACCGGAGCGGGAGGAACACGGAATGAGCAGTTCTTC.